This TCR beta chain is from a study of T cells in Graves' hyperthyroidism and ophthalmopathy. For the study at large: Peripheral blood was taken when the disease was first diagnosed, before any treatment began. Overall study findings and caveats: In simple terms, a model built on 13 V-J features told ophthalmopathy apart from stable hyperthyroidism. Peripheral blood also featured most of the thyroid clonotypes expanded above 0.001.

A remark on this clonotype: Its cognate antigen is unknown.

Graves' hyperthyroidism qualified as stable when ophthalmopathy did not progress within 18 months. Germline CDR1 and CDR2: MNHNS and SASEGT. Trimming took 6 bases from V and 5 from J; bases not matched to a gene: 12. The CDR3 consists of 18 residues. There were TCR beta CDR3 regions amplified from RNA transcripts. First-round RT-PCR with HTBI primers amplified the TCR CDR3 region. TCRdb used MiXCR to reprocess the multiplex PCR reads, holding one entry per CDR3 protein. The sample yields about 740,000 distinct CDR3 sequences, 14% seen once. The sequenced sample was blood. This clonotype originated in a young woman with Graves' hyperthyroidism. The gene calls are TRBV6-1 and TRBJ2-1, with TRBD2 matching over 14 bases. CDR3 nucleotides: TGTGCCAGCAGCCCCAGCTTGACTAGCGGGAGGGCCAACAATGAGCAGTTCTTC. Translating it yields CASSPSLTSGRANNEQFF.